Described below is a single T cell receptor beta chain sequence and its context. The antigen is unknown. This entry belongs to a study of T cells in Graves' hyperthyroidism and ophthalmopathy. General observations from the study: Onset of ophthalmopathy came a median around 7.1 months after the model predicted it. Within blood appeared most thyroid clonotypes that had expanded above 0.001.

CDR3 length equals 13 residues. V lost 7 bases, J lost 11 bases, and 20 bases lay in between. CDR1 and CDR2 (germline): SNHLY, FYNNEI. Amplification of TCR beta CDR3 regions used RNA as the template. First-round RT-PCR targeting the TCR CDR3 was performed with the HTBI primer set. TCRdb processed the multiplex PCR reads anew with MiXCR; each CDR3 protein has one entry. The data show around 620,000 distinct CDR3 sequences, with around 46% seen just once and 15% to 20% held by the top ten. The receptor was derived from an adult woman with Graves' disease, either hyperthyroidism or ophthalmopathy (not recorded which). Sequenced sample: peripheral blood or thyroid tissue (not recorded which). The chain couples TRBV2 to TRBJ1-1; unclear D gene. DNA for the CDR3: TGTGCCAGCATCGGGGAAATGGGTGGGTCGGCTTTCTTT. Its protein product is CASIGEMGGSAFF.